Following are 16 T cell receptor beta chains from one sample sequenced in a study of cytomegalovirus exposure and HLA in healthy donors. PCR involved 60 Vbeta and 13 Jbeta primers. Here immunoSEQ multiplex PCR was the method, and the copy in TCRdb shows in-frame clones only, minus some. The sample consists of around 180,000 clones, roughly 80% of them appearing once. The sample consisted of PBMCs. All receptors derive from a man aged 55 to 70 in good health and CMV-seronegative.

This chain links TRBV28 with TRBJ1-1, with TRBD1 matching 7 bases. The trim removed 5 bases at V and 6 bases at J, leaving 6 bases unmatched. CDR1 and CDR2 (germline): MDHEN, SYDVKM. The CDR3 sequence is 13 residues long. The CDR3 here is CASSPQTGSEAFF. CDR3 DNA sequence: TGTGCCAGCAGTCCCCAGACAGGGTCTGAAGCTTTCTTT.

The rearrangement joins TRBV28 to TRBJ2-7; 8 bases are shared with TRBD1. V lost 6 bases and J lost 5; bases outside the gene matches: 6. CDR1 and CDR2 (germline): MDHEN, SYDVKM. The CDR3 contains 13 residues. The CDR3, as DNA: TGTGCCAGCAGACGGACAGGGTTGGACGAGCAGTACTTC. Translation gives CASRRTGLDEQYF.

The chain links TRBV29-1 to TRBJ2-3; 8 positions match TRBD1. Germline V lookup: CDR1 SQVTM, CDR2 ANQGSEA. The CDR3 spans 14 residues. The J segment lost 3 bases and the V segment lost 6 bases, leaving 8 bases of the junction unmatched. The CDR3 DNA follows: TGCAGCGTCGTCCAGGGGGCAGGGACAGATACGCAGTATTTT. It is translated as CSVVQGAGTDTQYF.

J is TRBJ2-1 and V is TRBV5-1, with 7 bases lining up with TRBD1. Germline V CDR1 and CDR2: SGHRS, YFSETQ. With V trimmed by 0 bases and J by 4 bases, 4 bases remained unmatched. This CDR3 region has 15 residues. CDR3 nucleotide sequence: TGCGCCAGCAGCTTGGACGGACAGGTTTACAATGAGCAGTTCTTC. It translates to CASSLDGQVYNEQFF.

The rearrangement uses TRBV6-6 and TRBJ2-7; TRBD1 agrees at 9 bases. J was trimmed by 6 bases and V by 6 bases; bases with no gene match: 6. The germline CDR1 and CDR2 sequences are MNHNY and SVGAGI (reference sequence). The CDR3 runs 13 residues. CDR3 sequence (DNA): TGTGCCAGCAGGGGGGGACAGGGAAGCGAGCAGTACTTC. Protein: CASRGGQGSEQYF.

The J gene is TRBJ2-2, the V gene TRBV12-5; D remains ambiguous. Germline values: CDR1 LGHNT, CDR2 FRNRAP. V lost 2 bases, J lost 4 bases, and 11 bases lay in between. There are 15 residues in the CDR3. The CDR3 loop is CASGLWAASTGELFF. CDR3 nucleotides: TGTGCTAGTGGTTTGTGGGCAGCAAGCACCGGGGAGCTGTTTTTT. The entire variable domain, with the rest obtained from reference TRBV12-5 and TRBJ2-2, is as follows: DARVTQTPRHKVTEMGQEVTMRCQPILGHNTVFWYRQTMMQGLELLAYFRNRAPLDDSGMPKDRFSAEMPDATLATLKIQPSEPRDSAVYFCASGLWAASTGELFFGEGSRLTVL.

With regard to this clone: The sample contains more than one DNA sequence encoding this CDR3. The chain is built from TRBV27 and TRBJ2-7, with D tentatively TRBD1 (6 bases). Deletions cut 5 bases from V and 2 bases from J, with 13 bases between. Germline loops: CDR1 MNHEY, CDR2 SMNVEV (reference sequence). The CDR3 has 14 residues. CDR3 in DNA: TGTGCCAGCAGTCCCTCCAGGGGACCCTACGAGCAGTACTTC. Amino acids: CASSPSRGPYEQYF.

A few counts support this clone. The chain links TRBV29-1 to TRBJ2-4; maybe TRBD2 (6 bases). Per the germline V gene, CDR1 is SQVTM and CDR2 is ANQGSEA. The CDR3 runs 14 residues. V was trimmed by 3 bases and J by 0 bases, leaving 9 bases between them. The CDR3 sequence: CSVDPGLAKNIQYF. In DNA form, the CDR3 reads TGCAGCGTTGACCCGGGACTAGCCAAAAACATTCAGTACTTC.

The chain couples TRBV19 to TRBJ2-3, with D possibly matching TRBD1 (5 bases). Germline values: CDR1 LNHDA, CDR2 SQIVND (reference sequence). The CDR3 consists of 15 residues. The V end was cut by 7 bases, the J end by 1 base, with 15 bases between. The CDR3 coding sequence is TGTGCCAGTACTTCTCAGGGTTTAGGCACAGATACGCAGTATTTT. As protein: CASTSQGLGTDTQYF.

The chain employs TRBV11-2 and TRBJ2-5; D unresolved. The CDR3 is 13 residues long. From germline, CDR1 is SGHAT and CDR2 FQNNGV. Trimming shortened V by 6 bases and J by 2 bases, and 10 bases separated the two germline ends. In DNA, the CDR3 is TGTGCCAGCAGTTACGGTCATCAAGAGACCCAGTACTTC. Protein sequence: CASSYGHQETQYF.

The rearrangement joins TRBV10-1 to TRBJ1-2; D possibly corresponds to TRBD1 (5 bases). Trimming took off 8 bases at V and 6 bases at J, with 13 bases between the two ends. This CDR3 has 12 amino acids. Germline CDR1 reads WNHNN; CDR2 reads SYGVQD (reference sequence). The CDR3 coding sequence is TGCGCCAGCCTATCGGGGGGGGATGGCTACACCTTC. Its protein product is CASLSGGDGYTF.

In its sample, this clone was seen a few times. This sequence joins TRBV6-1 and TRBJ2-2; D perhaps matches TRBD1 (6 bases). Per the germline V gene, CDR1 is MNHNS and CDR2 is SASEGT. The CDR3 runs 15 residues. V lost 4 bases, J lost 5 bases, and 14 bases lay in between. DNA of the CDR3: TGTGCCAGCAGTGTGAACGGACAGCTTACCGGGGAGCTGTTTTTT. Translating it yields CASSVNGQLTGELFF.

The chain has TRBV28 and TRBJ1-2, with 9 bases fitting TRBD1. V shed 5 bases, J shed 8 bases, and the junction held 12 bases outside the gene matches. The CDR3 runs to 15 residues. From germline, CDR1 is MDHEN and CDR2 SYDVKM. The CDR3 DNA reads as TGTGCCAGCAGTCCCCCCGAACAGGGGGCCCGGGGCTACACCTTC. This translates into CASSPPEQGARGYTF.

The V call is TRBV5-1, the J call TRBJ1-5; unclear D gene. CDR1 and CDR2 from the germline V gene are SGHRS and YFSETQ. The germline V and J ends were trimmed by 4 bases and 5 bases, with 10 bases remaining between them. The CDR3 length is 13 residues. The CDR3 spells CASSPGSDQPQHF. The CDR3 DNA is TGCGCCAGCAGCCCCGGTTCGGATCAGCCCCAGCATTTT.

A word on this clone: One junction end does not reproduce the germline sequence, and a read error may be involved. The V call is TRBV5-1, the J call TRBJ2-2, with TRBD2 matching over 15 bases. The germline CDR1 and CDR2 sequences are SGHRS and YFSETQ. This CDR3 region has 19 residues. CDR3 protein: CASSSGTSGRSLNTGELLF. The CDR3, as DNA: TGCGCCAGCAGCTCCGGGACTAGCGGGAGGTCCCTGAACACCGGGGAGCTGCTTTTT.

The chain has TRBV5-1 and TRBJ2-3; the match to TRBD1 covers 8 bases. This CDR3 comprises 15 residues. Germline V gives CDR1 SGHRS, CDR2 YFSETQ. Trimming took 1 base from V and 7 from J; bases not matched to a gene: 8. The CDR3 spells CASSLTVTGENTQYF. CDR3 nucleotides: TGCGCCAGCAGCTTGACAGTGACAGGGGAAAATACGCAGTATTTT.